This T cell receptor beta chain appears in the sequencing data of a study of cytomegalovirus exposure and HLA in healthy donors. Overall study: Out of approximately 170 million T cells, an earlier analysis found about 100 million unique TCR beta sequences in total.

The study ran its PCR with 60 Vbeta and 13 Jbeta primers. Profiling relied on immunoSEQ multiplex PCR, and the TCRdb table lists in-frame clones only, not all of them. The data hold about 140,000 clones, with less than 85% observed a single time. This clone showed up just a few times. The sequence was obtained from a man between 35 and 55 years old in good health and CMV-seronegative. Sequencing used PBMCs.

The chain's CDR3 is CASSPGTVSIQYF. CDR3 in DNA: TGTGCCAGCAGCCCGGGGACAGTAAGCATTCAGTACTTC. The chain employs TRBV7-8 and TRBJ2-4, with 7 bases aligning to TRBD1. The CDR3 sequence is 13 residues long. Germline CDR1 reads SGHVS; CDR2 reads FQNEAQ. Losses at the gene ends were 5 bases for V and 9 bases for J; bases not matched to a gene: 7.